This T cell receptor (beta chain) came from a study of beta chain features in type 1 diabetes. In regard to this clone: Its antigen remains unknown.

Points from the study as a whole: Across patients, naive, central memory and Treg TCRB repertoires exhibited apparently greater similarity than was observed across healthy donors.

CDR1 is SGHTA and CDR2 is FQGNSA in the germline V gene. The CDR3 consists of 16 residues. The ends lost 0 bases at V and 8 bases at J; junction bases unmatched: 10. Sequencing targeted expressed TCRB transcripts, as all isolated RNA had been reverse transcribed. Naive, central memory and regulatory T cell samples came to a mean of approximately 3.3 million reads. Generated by immunoSEQ multiplex PCR, the TCRdb table keeps only in-frame clones and is missing some. This table holds 200,000 to 250,000 clones, less than 35% found once. The authors took one heparinised blood draw, averaging approximately 0.12 L, from each donor.

The sequence was obtained from a man aged 30 to 39 in good health. The chain joins TRBV7-2 to TRBJ1-5; 7 positions agree with TRBD1. Sequenced sample: central memory CD4+ T cells from blood. The CDR3 nucleotides read TGTGCCAGCAGCTTAGCGATCTCCGCAACAGGGGAGCCCCAGCATTTT. Its translation is CASSLAISATGEPQHF.